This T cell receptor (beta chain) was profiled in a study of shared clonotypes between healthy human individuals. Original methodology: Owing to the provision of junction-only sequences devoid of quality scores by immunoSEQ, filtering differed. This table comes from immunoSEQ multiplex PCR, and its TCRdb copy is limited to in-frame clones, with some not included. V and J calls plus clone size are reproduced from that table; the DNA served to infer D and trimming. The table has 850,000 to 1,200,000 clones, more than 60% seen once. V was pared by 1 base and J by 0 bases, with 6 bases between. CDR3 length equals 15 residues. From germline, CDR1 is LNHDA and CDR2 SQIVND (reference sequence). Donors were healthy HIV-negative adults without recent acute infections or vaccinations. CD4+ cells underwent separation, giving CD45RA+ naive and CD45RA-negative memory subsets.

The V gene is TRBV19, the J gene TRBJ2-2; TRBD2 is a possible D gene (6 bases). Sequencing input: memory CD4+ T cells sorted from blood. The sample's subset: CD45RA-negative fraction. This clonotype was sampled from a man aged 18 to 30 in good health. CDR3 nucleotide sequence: TGTGCCAGTAGTATAGGGGGGGCGAACACCGGGGAGCTGTTTTTT. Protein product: CASSIGGANTGELFF. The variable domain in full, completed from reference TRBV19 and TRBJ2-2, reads DGGITQSPKYLFRKEGQNVTLSCEQNLNHDAMYWYRQDPGQGLRLIYYSQIVNDFQKGDIAEGYSVSREKKESFPLTVTSAQKNPTAFYLCASSIGGANTGELFFGEGSRLTVL.